What follows describes a single T cell receptor (beta chain). The target antigen is unknown. Profiling relied on immunoSEQ multiplex PCR, and the TCRdb table lists in-frame clones only, not all of them. This table has 35,000 to 45,000 clones, 65% to 80% appearing once. The data were obtained in a study of OX40 agonist ivuxolimab in advanced cancers. Whole-study findings and limits: Low levels of normalized T-cell clonal expansion also appeared in some nonresponders. Partial responders at 0.1-3.0 mg/kg had among the lowest clonal expansion. The study observed clonal expansion of CD4+ and CD8+ blood T cells by week 6 at 0.1 to 3.0 mg/kg.

The CDR3 has 15 residues. Germline CDR1 and CDR2: SGHRS and YFSETQ. The ends lost 3 bases at V and 1 base at J; junction bases unmatched: 6. Blood specimens came from baseline, cycle 4 day 1, and cycle 7 day 1. Here the sequenced sample was CD4+ or CD8+ T cells sorted from blood, taken in a trial of the OX40 agonist ivuxolimab. The V call is TRBV5-1, the J call TRBJ2-7; 8 nucleotides align to TRBD1. The receptor comes from an adult with an advanced solid tumor such as melanoma, head and neck, liver or kidney cancer. CDR3 bases: TGCGCCAGCAGCTCACCCCAGGGGGCTTCCTACGAGCAGTACTTC. It is translated as CASSSPQGASYEQYF.